Below are 21 T cell receptor beta chains sequenced from a single sample in a study of T cell responses to AZD1222 COVID-19 vaccine. Using immunoSEQ multiplex PCR, the repertoire was profiled, and TCRdb retains in-frame clones only, with some absent. The repertoire holds under 200,000 clones, with more than 80% as singletons. The sequenced sample was peripheral blood, obtained on day 0 of AZD1222 vaccination. The receptors come from an adult in good health.

This chain uses TRBV7-9 with TRBJ2-7, with 7 bases that match TRBD2. Germline CDR1 and CDR2: SEHNR and FQNEAQ (reference sequence). The junction had 9 bases not matched to a gene; V was cut back by 4 bases and J by 3 bases. This CDR3 is 15 amino acids long. The CDR3 protein is CASSSREVGDYEQYF. The CDR3 nucleotides are TGTGCCAGCAGCTCCCGGGAGGTCGGCGACTACGAGCAGTACTTC.

The CDR3 here is CAINDRMNTEAFF. The CDR3 bases are TGTGCCATCAATGACAGGATGAACACTGAAGCTTTCTTT. This chain links TRBV10-3 with TRBJ1-1, with TRBD1 as a possible D gene (6 bases). Germline CDR1 is ENHRY and CDR2 is SYGVKD. Trimming took off 7 bases at V and 0 bases at J, with 9 bases between the two ends. This CDR3 is built from 13 residues.

The gene calls are TRBV19 and TRBJ1-5; 9 bases agree with TRBD1. The CDR3 contains 16 residues. CDR1 and CDR2 (germline): LNHDA, SQIVND (reference sequence). The V and J ends lost 2 bases and 3 bases, in that order; junction bases with no gene match: 5. CDR3 bases: TGTGCCAGTAGTATATCGAGGACAGGGGTCAATCAGCCCCAGCATTTT. This encodes CASSISRTGVNQPQHF. The whole variable domain, remainder taken from reference TRBV19 and TRBJ1-5, is DGGITQSPKYLFRKEGQNVTLSCEQNLNHDAMYWYRQDPGQGLRLIYYSQIVNDFQKGDIAEGYSVSREKKESFPLTVTSAQKNPTAFYLCASSISRTGVNQPQHFGDGTRLSIL.

The chain couples TRBV25-1 to TRBJ1-2, with 7 nucleotides matching TRBD1. From germline, CDR1 is MGHDK and CDR2 SYGVNS. Losses at the gene ends were 4 bases for V and 3 bases for J; bases not matched to a gene: 5. The CDR3 has 14 residues. CDR3 protein: CASSAGQYDYGYTF. The CDR3, as DNA: TGTGCCAGCAGTGCGGGACAGTACGACTATGGCTACACCTTC.

The gene calls are TRBV7-9 and TRBJ2-7, with 7 bases identical to TRBD1. The junction had 2 bases not matched to a gene; V was cut back by 5 bases and J by 4 bases. Per germline, CDR1 SEHNR and CDR2 FQNEAQ (reference sequence). The CDR3 runs 12 residues. For the CDR3, the DNA is TGTGCCAGCAGCAACAGGGGTTACGAGCAGTACTTC. Translation: CASSNRGYEQYF.

V is TRBV11-2 and J is TRBJ1-6; the D is unclear. Germline V gene sequence: CDR1 SGHAT, CDR2 FQNNGV. This CDR3 spans 13 amino acids. The V end lost 5 bases, the J end lost 8 bases, and 10 bases lay between the germline ends. The CDR3 protein is CASSLRPDSPLHF. The DNA for the CDR3 is TGTGCCAGCAGCCTTCGCCCTGATTCACCCCTCCACTTT.

This chain uses TRBV2 with TRBJ1-4; TRBD1 matches 9 bases. The J segment lost 8 bases and the V segment lost 9 bases, leaving 7 bases of the junction unmatched. This CDR3 has 13 amino acids. The V gene's germline CDR1 is SNHLY and CDR2 FYNNEI. The CDR3 nucleotides read TGTGCCAGACGGGACAGGGTAGAGGAAAAACTGTTTTTT. Translated: CARRDRVEEKLFF. The full variable domain, rest sourced from reference TRBV2 and TRBJ1-4, is EPEVTQTPSHQVTQMGQEVILRCVPISNHLYFYWYRQILGQKVEFLVSFYNNEISEKSEIFDDQFSVERPDGSNFTLKIRSTKLEDSAMYFCARRDRVEEKLFFGSGTQLSVL.

On this clone itself: Other DNA sequences within the sample encode an identical CDR3. V gene TRBV7-9 combines with J gene TRBJ2-7, with D hard to call. V lost 0 bases, J lost 0 bases, and 3 bases lay in between. CDR1 is SEHNR and CDR2 is FQNEAQ in the germline V gene (reference sequence). The CDR3 covers 13 residues. The CDR3 sequence: CASSLAGSYEQYF. The CDR3 DNA reads as TGTGCCAGCAGCTTAGCGGGCTCCTACGAGCAGTACTTC.

The rearrangement joins TRBV9 to TRBJ1-1; D is undetermined. Germline-derived CDR1 and CDR2 are SGDLS and YYNGEE. Trimming removed 3 bases at V and 8 bases at J, with 20 bases between. The CDR3 is made up of 15 amino acids. This chain's CDR3 is CASSGPGLSSGEAFF. The CDR3 DNA reads TGTGCCAGCAGCGGACCAGGACTCTCATCGGGGGAAGCTTTCTTT.

J is TRBJ1-4 and V is TRBV28; D not certain. Trimming stripped 1 base from V and 7 bases from J, with 4 bases between. CDR1 and CDR2 (germline): MDHEN, SYDVKM. CDR3 length: 12 amino acids. The CDR3 region has the DNA TGTGCCAGCAGTTTATTATTTGAAAAACTGTTTTTT. Translated: CASSLLFEKLFF.

The chain couples TRBV6-5 to TRBJ2-5; D may be TRBD1 (6 bases). Between the trimmed V and J ends, which lost 6 bases and 5 bases, there was a span of 16 bases. CDR1 is MNHEY and CDR2 is SVGAGI in the germline V gene. The length of the CDR3 is 14 residues. The CDR3 here is CASSLRGKGETQYF. DNA for the CDR3: TGTGCCAGCAGCCTAAGGGGGAAGGGGGAGACCCAGTACTTC.

This rearrangement joins TRBV11-2 to TRBJ1-1; D is ambiguous. The CDR3 contains 14 residues. In germline, CDR1 is SGHAT, CDR2 FQNNGV. The germline V and J ends were trimmed by 5 bases and 1 base, with 11 bases remaining between them. The CDR3 reads CASSPHMRNTEAFF. The CDR3 region has the DNA TGTGCCAGCAGCCCCCACATGAGGAACACTGAAGCTTTCTTT.

The rearrangement links TRBV2 to TRBJ2-1, with 11 bases identical to TRBD1. The CDR3 loop spans 13 amino acids. V shed 7 bases, J shed 9 bases, and the junction held 5 bases outside the gene matches. From germline, CDR1 is SNHLY and CDR2 FYNNEI. This CDR3 reads CASKGQGASEQFF. The CDR3 DNA sequence: TGTGCCAGCAAAGGACAGGGGGCAAGTGAGCAGTTCTTC.

This clone has a single count. The rearrangement joins TRBV6-5 to TRBJ2-7; D is possibly TRBD1 (6 bases). Trimming cost V 5 bases and J 5 bases, with 13 bases left between them. This CDR3 is 13 amino acids long. CDR1 is MNHEY, CDR2 SVGAGI, per germline. CDR3 amino acids: CASSTGQIDEQYF. The CDR3 region has the DNA TGTGCCAGCAGTACGGGACAAATAGACGAGCAGTACTTC.

The J gene is TRBJ2-5, the V gene TRBV5-1; D possibly corresponds to TRBD2 (5 bases). The germline gives CDR1 SGHRS, CDR2 YFSETQ. The CDR3 extends over 15 amino acids. V gave up 0 bases and J gave up 5 bases, with 14 bases separating them. The CDR3 is CASSLDGVSGETQYF. In DNA form, the CDR3 reads TGCGCCAGCAGCTTGGACGGGGTTAGTGGGGAGACCCAGTACTTC.

The V gene is TRBV19, the J gene TRBJ1-3; D possibly corresponds to TRBD1 (5 bases). The CDR3 is 16 residues long. CDR1 and CDR2 from the germline V gene are LNHDA and SQIVND (reference sequence). Trimming took 5 bases from V and 4 from J, leaving 18 bases between them. The CDR3 region has the DNA TGTGCCAGTAGTTGGGACCGCGGAACGGGGGGAAACACCATATATTTT. This gives the protein CASSWDRGTGGNTIYF.

This chain uses TRBV14 with TRBJ2-5; D not certain. V shed 4 bases and J shed 3 bases, with 15 bases lying between them. Germline CDR1 is SGHDN and CDR2 is FVKESK. This CDR3 comprises 15 residues. In DNA, the CDR3 is TGTGCCAGCAGCCGGATCATGGCAGCTAAAGAGACCCAGTACTTC. It is translated as CASSRIMAAKETQYF.

The rearrangement uses TRBV10-3 and TRBJ1-1; no definite D call. CDR3 length equals 12 residues. In germline, CDR1 is ENHRY, CDR2 SYGVKD. V gave up 2 bases and J gave up 0 bases, with 1 base separating them. The CDR3 is CAISEMNTEAFF. In DNA form, the CDR3 reads TGTGCCATCAGTGAGATGAACACTGAAGCTTTCTTT.

The rearrangement links TRBV29-1 to TRBJ1-2, with D possibly matching TRBD1 (6 bases). CDR1 and CDR2 (germline): SQVTM, ANQGSEA. This CDR3 has 14 residues. The ends were cut back, 2 bases at V and 2 bases at J, with 12 bases in the middle. CDR3 loop: CSVELWTANYGYTF. The CDR3 nucleotides are TGCAGCGTTGAACTTTGGACAGCCAACTATGGCTACACCTTC.

The rearrangement links TRBV4-2 to TRBJ1-5, with 8 bases matching TRBD1. This CDR3 is 16 amino acids long. Germline assignment: CDR1 LGHNA and CDR2 YNFKEQ. The V gene end was trimmed by 0 bases and the J gene end by 7 bases; junction bases not matched to a gene: 8. CDR3 DNA sequence: TGTGCCAGCAGCCAAGACGGAGGGACAGGTCGGCAGCCCCAGCATTTT. It codes for CASSQDGGTGRQPQHF.

The chain couples TRBV5-8 to TRBJ2-4; a weak D match, TRBD2 (5 bases). The V end lost 4 bases, the J end lost 5 bases, and 7 bases lay between the germline ends. The CDR3 runs 12 residues. From germline, CDR1 is SGHTS and CDR2 YDEGEE. CDR3 DNA: TGTGCCAGCAGCCGGACTGAAAACATTCAGTACTTC. Residues: CASSRTENIQYF.